This T cell receptor beta chain came from a study of T cell responses to AZD1222 COVID-19 vaccine (dated by TCRdb to 2020 to 2023). Context from the whole study: TCR sequencing covered more than 230 trial participants: 200 to 220 given two doses of AZD1222 and about 26 given two doses of MenACWY control vaccine. Enrollment into the trials was organized by age into subgroups of 18-55, 56-69 and 70-plus years, and those subgroups contained around 150, 28 and 57 TCR-sequenced participants, respectively. On the study overall, not on this receptor specifically: Conclusions about previously exposed vaccinees were limited because only six or seven AZD1222 recipients were SARS-CoV-2 seropositive at baseline. No day 14 peak-response samples were available, so repertoires were characterized only after the peak T cell response. After two AZD1222 doses, both the breadth and the depth of spike-specific TCRs were significantly higher than at day 0 and than in MenACWY recipients. The vaccine-associated CD4 TCRs covered the entire spike protein, and the dominant responses fell in regions 160-218 and 743-854. Participants were mostly white British and included more females than males, and it was suggested by the authors that clonal diversity may have been underestimated. The 56-69-year group was small, and its depth increase did not reach significance, likely because of low power. Reportedly, almost half of the unique spike-specific TCRs recognized epitopes lying outside the regions that are mutated in the B.1.351 and B.1.1.7 variants.

With respect to this clone: Its antigen is still unknown. No base qualities exist here, and no much larger clone lies one base off it.

Per the publication, the time point label means: baseline before first vaccination. Per the publication, the treatment or condition label means: meningococcal conjugate vaccine given as trial control. The vaccinee samples were drawn from two UK trials, COV001 and COV002, one of which was a single-blind randomized controlled phase 2/3 trial testing AZD1222 (ChAdOx1 nCoV-19) in healthy adults. Trial participant PBMC samples were collected at day 0 and day 28 after the second dose for TCRbeta chain sequencing. The CDR3 regions of human TCRbeta chains were analyzed by immunosequencing. On the authors' methods: TCRs in the repertoires were matched against a reference library of SARS-CoV-2-specific TCRs that had been generated with the MIRA antigen-specificity platform. Breadth was defined as the fraction of unique TCRs that were SARS-CoV-2-associated, and depth was defined as the fraction of total T cells that were SARS-CoV-2-associated. Each spike-specific TCR was assigned to its reactive spike region and to a CD4 or CD8 class using the MIRA data. Log10-transformed breadth and depth values were compared by one-way ANOVA with Sidak's multiple comparisons tests. TCRdb took over this immuneACCESS table, retaining in-frame rearrangements with V and J assigned. Such tables are incomplete; in checked studies, under half of the missing clones stem from an unresolved V gene, and the remainder is unexplained. Clonal size and the V and J genes are those of that table, whereas D and trimming came from the DNA. This sample gives over 150,000 clones in total; roughly 90% of them show up just once. Jointly, the top ten make up approximately 5.1% of the sample.

The germline ends are 16 bases apart after V is trimmed by 1 base and J by 7 bases. Including the terminal cysteine and phenylalanine, the CDR3 comprises 15 residues. This entry keeps only the CDR3 DNA: 45 bases, framed from base 1. In the germline V gene (reference sequence), CDR1 corresponds to MNHEY and CDR2 to SMNVEV. This TCR was sampled from an adult in good health. Specimen: peripheral blood, collected on day 0 of MenACWY control vaccination. This receptor chain uses TRBV27 and TRBJ1-2, with a tentative D gene TRBD1 over 5 matching bases. The bases are TGTGCCAGCAGTTTATTGGGGACCCAGGGAGTTGGCTACACCTTC. Its amino acids are CASSLLGTQGVGYTF.